The rows below give T cell receptor beta chains drawn from one sample of a study of T cells after yellow fever vaccination. From the 5' RACE reads, TCRdb called clonotypes with MiXCR, one entry per CDR3 protein. Among some 400,000 distinct CDR3 sequences listed, 6% to 8% were seen once. The sequencing here drew on PBMCs, taken 5 days after the yellow fever booster vaccination. All receptors derive from a young man who received the YFV17D yellow fever vaccine. Both conserved end residues are part of each CDR3. D genes are given only for firm matches. Some rows mark clone size as missing; the rest say once, few, many or name a class of expanded clone.

16,TRBV18,-,TRBJ1-3,-,CASSRDLGVPGNTIYF,TGTGCCAGCTCACGCGACCTCGGGGTACCTGGAAACACCATATATTTT
14,TRBV5-1,-,TRBJ1-4,-,CASSPAAQDEKLFF,TGCGCCAGCAGCCCCGCGGCACAGGATGAAAAACTGTTTTTT
16,TRBV7-9,TRBD2,TRBJ2-7,many,CASSDARAGGPGEQYF,TGTGCCAGCAGCGACGCAAGAGCGGGAGGGCCGGGCGAGCAGTACTTC
14,TRBV12-3/TRBV12-4,-,TRBJ1-4,many,CASTQTTTNEKLFF,TGTGCCAGCACCCAGACAACAACTAATGAAAAACTGTTTTTT
14,TRBV10-3,-,TRBJ2-5,few,CAISGGRGEETQYF,TGTGCCATCAGTGGAGGGAGAGGGGAAGAGACCCAGTACTTC
18,TRBV12-3/TRBV12-4,TRBD2,TRBJ2-3,many,CASTQTSGSWVSTDTQYF,TGTGCCAGCACTCAGACTAGCGGGAGCTGGGTCAGCACAGATACGCAGTATTTT
15,TRBV12-3/TRBV12-4,TRBD2,TRBJ2-7,-,CASSFSSAGARVQYF,TGTGCCAGCAGTTTCTCATCAGCGGGAGCCAGGGTGCAGTACTTC
15,TRBV4-2,TRBD2,TRBJ2-2,-,CASSRTSGSTGELFF,TGTGCCAGCAGTCGAACTAGCGGGAGTACCGGGGAGCTGTTTTTT
17,TRBV29-1,TRBD2,TRBJ2-5,few,CSVEPGLAGGAQETQYF,TGCAGCGTTGAACCCGGACTAGCGGGAGGGGCGCAAGAGACCCAGTACTTC
16,TRBV12-3/TRBV12-4,-,TRBJ1-5,-,CASSFLIGQGDQPQHF,TGTGCCAGCAGTTTCCTCATAGGGCAGGGAGATCAGCCCCAGCATTTT
15,TRBV4-1,TRBD1,TRBJ1-5,-,CASSQWTGGNQPQHF,TGCGCCAGCAGCCAATGGACAGGGGGCAATCAGCCCCAGCATTTT
15,TRBV20-1,TRBD2,TRBJ2-1,many,CSARAGTSAYNEQFF,TGCAGTGCTAGAGCCGGGACTAGCGCCTACAATGAGCAGTTCTTC
15,TRBV14,-,TRBJ2-5,-,CASSHGRVVQETQYF,TGTGCCAGCAGCCATGGGCGGGTAGTCCAAGAGACCCAGTACTTC
20,TRBV18,TRBD2,TRBJ2-3,-,CASSLDPGTSAWDSTDTQYF,TGTGCCAGCTCCCTCGACCCCGGGACTAGTGCGTGGGATAGCACAGATACGCAGTATTTT
13,TRBV20-1,-,TRBJ2-3,few,CSARSTSSDTQYF,TGCAGTGCTAGATCGACTAGTTCAGATACGCAGTATTTT
16,TRBV3-1,-,TRBJ2-4,few,CASSQDPGQGKNIQYF,TGTGCCAGCAGCCAAGATCCGGGACAAGGCAAAAACATTCAGTACTTC
14,TRBV5-1,-,TRBJ2-5,once,CASSLAGKRETQYF,TGCGCCAGCAGCTTGGCCGGGAAGAGAGAGACCCAGTACTTC
14,TRBV5-4,-,TRBJ2-7,few,CASSPGTQPYEQYF,TGTGCCAGCAGCCCAGGGACTCAGCCCTACGAGCAGTACTTC
15,TRBV6-2/TRBV6-3,-,TRBJ2-7,few,CASSPPGASSYEQYF,TGTGCCAGCAGTCCGCCTGGGGCGTCATCCTACGAGCAGTACTTC
13,TRBV12-3/TRBV12-4,-,TRBJ2-5,-,CASSRGDSETQYF,TGTGCCAGCAGCCGAGGAGACTCGGAGACCCAGTACTTC
15,TRBV15,-,TRBJ2-7,few,CATSAERGSTYEQYF,TGTGCCACCAGCGCGGAAAGGGGGTCTACCTACGAGCAGTACTTC
17,TRBV4-3,-,TRBJ2-3,many,CASSQEASPLRTDTQYF,TGCGCCAGCAGCCAAGAAGCTAGTCCCTTGCGCACAGATACGCAGTATTTT